These 12 T cell receptor beta chains originate from one sample sequenced in a study of blood T cell repertoires in COVID-19. Assay used: immunoSEQ multiplex PCR; TCRdb lists only in-frame clones, some missing. The sample holds roughly 140,000 clones, about 82% seen once. Sequences were obtained from peripheral blood. These receptors were taken from a man aged 50-59 years with acute or convalescent COVID-19.

The V call is TRBV20-1, the J call TRBJ2-7; TRBD2 is a possible D gene (6 bases). In germline, CDR1 is DFQATT, CDR2 SNEGSKA (reference sequence). There are 11 residues in the CDR3. The V end was cut by 6 bases, the J end by 7 bases, with 13 bases between. This chain's CDR3 is CSAYGRREQYF. CDR3 sequence (DNA): TGCAGTGCCTATGGGAGGAGGGAGCAGTACTTC.

Here the CDR3 DNA reads TGTGCCAGCTGCTCCCCAAGGGGGGGAGATGAAAAACTGTTTTTT. Its translation is CASCSPRGGDEKLFF. This rearrangement joins TRBV19 to TRBJ1-4, with a weak D call TRBD1 (6 bases). The length of the CDR3 is 15 residues. Germline V gene lookup returns CDR1 LNHDA and CDR2 SQIVND (reference sequence). Trimming took off 9 bases at V and 6 bases at J, with 20 bases between the two ends.

This clone came up once. The chain employs TRBV14 and TRBJ1-2, with D perhaps TRBD1 (6 bases). Per germline, CDR1 SGHDN and CDR2 FVKESK. V was cut by 2 bases and J by 7 bases, with 11 bases left in between. This CDR3 comprises 13 residues. The CDR3 is CASSQSRGGGYTF. The CDR3 DNA sequence: TGTGCCAGCAGCCAAAGCAGGGGCGGTGGCTACACCTTC.

The chain is built from TRBV9 and TRBJ1-3; D gene unclear. V was clipped by 4 bases and J by 4 bases, with 6 bases between them. CDR1 and CDR2 (germline): SGDLS, YYNGEE. This CDR3 spans 12 amino acids. The CDR3 DNA is TGTGCCAGCAGCCCCCGGGGAAACACCATATATTTT. Residues: CASSPRGNTIYF.

The chain links TRBV24-1 to TRBJ2-1, with D perhaps TRBD2 (6 bases). The CDR3 covers 17 residues. The germline V gene has CDR1 KGHDR and CDR2 SFDVKD. The ends were cut back, 2 bases at V and 5 bases at J, with 18 bases in the middle. The CDR3 protein is CATSDSTSPRGHNEQFF. The DNA of the CDR3 is TGTGCCACCAGTGATTCCACTAGCCCAAGGGGACACAATGAGCAGTTCTTC.

V is TRBV9 and J is TRBJ2-2, with TRBD1 matching 7 bases. The CDR3 spans 16 residues. Germline loops: CDR1 SGDLS, CDR2 YYNGEE. The V segment lost 4 bases and the J segment 7 bases; nucleotides outside the gene matches: 13. The chain's CDR3 is CASSPRTGNMGGELFF. CDR3 nucleotide sequence: TGTGCCAGCAGCCCCCGGACAGGAAATATGGGCGGGGAGCTGTTTTTT.

This clone was found once. J is TRBJ1-5 and V is TRBV3-1 (or the pseudogene TRBV3-2), with 11 bases that match TRBD1. The V gene end was trimmed by 4 bases and the J gene end by 7 bases; junction bases not matched to a gene: 6. The length of the CDR3 is 15 residues. Germline V gives CDR1 LGHDT, CDR2 YNNKEL (reference sequence). The CDR3 sequence is CASSPGTGGGQPQHF. The CDR3 DNA reads as TGTGCCAGCAGCCCCGGGACAGGGGGTGGGCAGCCCCAGCATTTT.

The chain couples TRBV6-5 to TRBJ1-2, with TRBD1 as a possible D gene (6 bases). Deletions cut 2 bases from V and 7 bases from J, with 14 bases between. The CDR3 extends over 14 amino acids. From germline, CDR1 is MNHEY and CDR2 SVGAGI. CDR3 sequence (DNA): TGTGCCAGCAGTTACGGTCTGGGGGCGAGTGGCTACACCTTC. Residues: CASSYGLGASGYTF.

The chain links TRBV19 to TRBJ1-5; D gene uncertain. The length of the CDR3 is 15 residues. CDR1 LNHDA and CDR2 SQIVND come from the germline V gene (reference sequence). V was clipped by 8 bases and J by 0 bases, with 14 bases between them. Here the CDR3 reads CASHLGSYSNQPQHF. The CDR3, as DNA: TGTGCCAGTCACCTTGGGAGTTATAGCAATCAGCCCCAGCATTTT.

The chain is built from TRBV3-1 (or the pseudogene TRBV3-2) and TRBJ2-1; D unclear. This CDR3 has 14 residues. V was cut by 0 bases and J by 5 bases, with 8 bases left in between. CDR1 LGHDT and CDR2 YNNKEL come from the germline V gene (reference sequence). The CDR3 protein is CASSQDYANNEQFF. In DNA, the CDR3 is TGTGCCAGCAGCCAAGATTACGCGAACAATGAGCAGTTCTTC.

The chain uses TRBV6-1 and TRBJ1-6; 12 positions agree with TRBD1. Germline V lookup: CDR1 MNHNS, CDR2 SASEGT. V was clipped by 2 bases and J by 8 bases; unmatched bases: 1. The CDR3 consists of 15 residues. CDR3 bases: TGTGCCAGCAGTGAAAGGGACAGGGGGCATTCACCCCTCCACTTT. Its translation is CASSERDRGHSPLHF.

About this clone itself: Distinct nucleotide sequences in the sample also encode this CDR3. The chain is built from TRBV12-3 or TRBV12-4 and TRBJ1-2; 8 positions match TRBD1. V was pared by 6 bases and J by 4 bases, with 4 bases of the junction left unmatched. This CDR3 contains 13 residues. Here the CDR3 reads CASSPTGGYGYTF. DNA for the CDR3: TGTGCCAGCAGCCCCACAGGGGGCTATGGCTACACCTTC.